The present T cell receptor beta chain was sequenced within a study of T cell responses to AZD1222 COVID-19 vaccine. Study findings and constraints: Possibly, clonal diversity was underestimated; donors were largely white British and included more females.

J gave up 5 bases and V 1 base, and 9 bases lay outside the gene matches. Germline-derived CDR1 and CDR2 are SGHAT and FQNNGV. This CDR3 is 17 amino acids long. TCRdb's copy holds only in-frame clones and misses some; the assay was immunoSEQ multiplex PCR. Among about 130,000 clones, approximately 85% were seen once, and the ten largest hold around a sixth. A word on this clone: Its antigen is currently unknown.

The sequencing here drew on peripheral blood, taken on day 0 of MenACWY control vaccination. The gene calls are TRBV11-2 and TRBJ2-2, with 8 nucleotides matching TRBD2. This receptor was taken from an adult in good health. DNA of the CDR3: TGTGCCAGCAGCTTAGTACTACTAGCGGTTGGAACCGGGGAGCTGTTTTTT. The encoded protein is CASSLVLLAVGTGELFF.